The rows below give T cell receptor beta chains drawn from one sample of a study of blood T cell repertoires in COVID-19. The assay was immunoSEQ multiplex PCR, and TCRdb's table has in-frame clones only and misses some. The repertoire holds 200,000 to 250,000 clones, with around four fifths as singletons. The sample taken for sequencing was peripheral blood. The source of these receptors is a woman aged 55-70 years who had recovered from COVID-19. Both conserved end residues are part of each CDR3. The D gene is left open where the match is weak. Only some rows state a clone size, as once, few, many or a class for expanded clones.

D gene,clone size,V gene,J gene,CDR3 protein,CDR3 DNA
.,.,TRBV3-1/TRBV3-2,TRBJ1-2,CASRRRGANYGYTF,TGTGCCAGCCGGCGGAGGGGAGCTAACTATGGCTACACCTTC
.,once,TRBV7-9,TRBJ2-3,CASSLTDTQYF,TGTGCCAGCAGCCTTACAGATACGCAGTATTTT
.,.,TRBV5-1,TRBJ2-5,CASSPEETQYF,TGCGCCAGCAGCCCAGAAGAGACCCAGTACTTC
TRBD1,few,TRBV10-3,TRBJ1-5,CATRDRNQPQHF,TGTGCCACCCGGGACAGAAATCAGCCCCAGCATTTT
.,.,TRBV6-1,TRBJ1-1,CASSEAAGPAAFF,TGTGCCAGCAGTGAAGCGGCGGGCCCGGCGGCTTTCTTT
TRBD1,.,TRBV5-1,TRBJ2-3,CASSLYSTGGDGDTQYF,TGCGCCAGCAGCCTATACTCGACAGGGGGCGACGGAGATACGCAGTATTTT
.,once,TRBV15,TRBJ2-7,CATASVRGSEQYF,TGTGCCACCGCCTCAGTCCGCGGGTCCGAGCAGTACTTC
TRBD2,.,TRBV4-2,TRBJ2-7,CASSVGTSGGLAYEQYF,TGTGCCAGCAGCGTCGGGACTAGCGGGGGCCTGGCCTACGAGCAGTACTTC
.,.,TRBV4-3,TRBJ2-2,CASSQGYLNTGELFF,TGCGCCAGCAGCCAAGGTTACCTAAACACCGGGGAGCTGTTTTTT
.,.,TRBV6-1,TRBJ1-6,CASSEVGGYASPLHF,TGTGCCAGCAGTGAAGTGGGGGGATATGCTTCACCCCTCCACTTT
TRBD2,.,TRBV5-1,TRBJ2-5,CASSPWRGGEETQYF,TGCGCCAGCAGCCCCTGGCGGGGGGGCGAGGAGACCCAGTACTTC
TRBD2,.,TRBV5-1,TRBJ2-3,CASSLEGLAGGVLSTDTQYF,TGCGCCAGCAGCTTGGAGGGACTAGCGGGGGGCGTTTTAAGCACAGATACGCAGTATTTT
TRBD1,.,TRBV4-3,TRBJ1-1,CASSQMTGRFDEAFF,TGCGCCAGCAGCCAGATGACAGGGAGGTTTGATGAAGCTTTCTTT
TRBD1,.,TRBV2,TRBJ2-7,CASSGAQTGNYEQYF,TGTGCCAGCAGTGGGGCACAGACAGGGAACTACGAGCAGTACTTC
.,.,TRBV7-2,TRBJ1-1,CASSLGGLRGRRTEAFF,TGTGCCAGCAGCTTAGGGGGTCTGCGAGGAAGGAGGACTGAAGCTTTCTTT
TRBD2,.,TRBV9,TRBJ2-5,CASSGRTSGQETQYF,TGTGCCAGCAGCGGGAGGACTAGCGGACAAGAGACCCAGTACTTC
.,.,TRBV6-1,TRBJ2-6,CASSEIRQAGANVLTF,TGTGCCAGCAGTGAAATCCGGCAGGCTGGGGCCAACGTCCTGACTTTC
TRBD1,.,TRBV10-3,TRBJ1-2,CAISAGQEAGYTF,TGTGCCATCAGCGCCGGACAGGAGGCTGGCTACACCTTC
.,.,TRBV19,TRBJ1-2,CASSIAGTAYGYTF,TGTGCCAGTAGTATAGCAGGGACTGCTTATGGCTACACCTTC
TRBD2,.,TRBV6-4,TRBJ2-3,CASSERGGTDTQYF,TGTGCCAGCAGTGAGCGGGGGGGCACAGATACGCAGTATTTT
.,.,TRBV28,TRBJ1-3,CASSLWTDSGNTIYF,TGTGCCAGCAGTTTATGGACTGACTCTGGAAACACCATATATTTT
.,.,TRBV28,TRBJ1-6,CASSRGISSPLHF,TGTGCCAGCAGCAGGGGTATCAGTTCACCCCTCCACTTT
.,once,TRBV5-1,TRBJ2-7,CASSPTSGAYEQYF,TGCGCCAGCAGTCCCACGTCGGGGGCCTACGAGCAGTACTTC
TRBD2,.,TRBV30,TRBJ2-1,CAWSVLAGGVDEQFF,TGTGCCTGGAGTGTACTAGCGGGGGGTGTGGATGAGCAGTTCTTC
.,.,TRBV7-9,TRBJ1-1,CASSFPWGEDTEAFF,TGTGCCAGCAGCTTCCCTTGGGGGGAAGACACTGAAGCTTTCTTT
.,.,TRBV3-1/TRBV3-2,TRBJ2-1,CASSQDRGPYNEQFF,TGTGCCAGCAGCCAAGACAGGGGCCCCTACAATGAGCAGTTCTTC
.,.,TRBV7-2,TRBJ1-2,CASSLGTETYGYTF,TGTGCCAGCAGCTTAGGGACAGAGACCTATGGCTACACCTTC
.,.,TRBV6-5,TRBJ1-1,CASSWGTMNTEAFF,TGTGCCAGCAGCTGGGGGACAATGAACACTGAAGCTTTCTTT
.,.,TRBV12-3/TRBV12-4,TRBJ1-1,CASSLGGLTEAFF,TGTGCCAGCAGTTTAGGAGGGTTGACTGAAGCTTTCTTT
TRBD2,.,TRBV15,TRBJ2-2,CATSKLAVISGELFF,TGTGCCACCAGCAAGCTAGCGGTTATTTCCGGGGAGCTGTTTTTT
TRBD1,once,TRBV6-1,TRBJ2-5,CASSELAGGPETQYF,TGTGCCAGCAGTGAATTAGCAGGGGGCCCGGAGACCCAGTACTTC
TRBD2,.,TRBV3-1/TRBV3-2,TRBJ2-5,CATGLAVQETQYF,TGTGCCACTGGGCTAGCGGTTCAAGAGACCCAGTACTTC
.,.,TRBV4-2,TRBJ2-7,CASSQAGDYRYEQYF,TGTGCCAGCAGCCAAGCAGGAGACTATAGGTACGAGCAGTACTTC
TRBD1,.,TRBV6-5,TRBJ1-3,CASSLRGGGGNTIYF,TGTGCCAGCAGCCTAAGAGGGGGCGGTGGAAACACCATATATTTT
TRBD1,.,TRBV9,TRBJ1-1,CASSVGGQGATEAFF,TGTGCCAGCAGCGTAGGGGGACAGGGGGCCACTGAAGCTTTCTTT
TRBD1,.,TRBV5-4,TRBJ1-2,CASSLAGQEGLNGYTF,TGTGCCAGCAGCTTGGCGGGACAGGAGGGGTTAAATGGCTACACCTTC
.,.,TRBV7-3,TRBJ1-1,CASSLYRNTEAFF,TGTGCCAGCAGCTTATACAGGAACACTGAAGCTTTCTTT
.,.,TRBV4-1,TRBJ2-2,CASSQGGFTGELFF,TGCGCCAGCAGCCAAGGCGGATTCACCGGGGAGCTGTTTTTT
.,.,TRBV5-8,TRBJ2-1,CASRGRQGLGSEQFF,TGTGCCTCACGAGGCCGCCAGGGGTTGGGGAGTGAGCAGTTCTTC
.,.,TRBV30,TRBJ2-7,CAWTPLRGAYEQYF,TGTGCCTGGACACCACTTCGCGGGGCCTACGAGCAGTACTTC
.,.,TRBV11-1,TRBJ2-5,CASSLGAGYQETQYF,TGTGCCAGCAGCTTAGGGGCAGGATACCAAGAGACCCAGTACTTC